The present T cell receptor beta chain was sequenced within a study of breast tumors, draining lymph nodes, adjacent tissues. Breast cancer patients provided tissue from their axillary draining lymph nodes. The V and J ends lost 6 bases and 6 bases respectively, with 15 bases between them. Germline CDR1 is MNHNS and CDR2 is SASEGT. The CDR3 contains 14 residues. Study-wide results and limits: Data fit most tumor T cells coming from lymph node, expanding in tumor. Tumor repertoires ranked between lymph nodes and nontumor tissue in diversity, with V and J gene preferences.

This clonotype came up many times. The antigen remains undetermined. Each CDR3 protein gets one entry after TCRdb re-called the multiplex PCR reads with MiXCR. This sample carries some 140,000 distinct CDR3 sequences, around 22% of them seen once, and the ten largest clones take 2.6%. This sequence joins TRBV6-1 and TRBJ2-1, with D possibly TRBD2 on 5 matching bases. The sequenced material came from axillary lymph node tissue. This clonotype originated in a female donor with breast cancer. Some clones in this sample may be carry-over from other donors' samples. The CDR3 DNA is TGTGCCAGCAGGGCCAGCGGAGCCTTCAATGAGCAGTTCTTC. It is translated as CASRASGAFNEQFF.